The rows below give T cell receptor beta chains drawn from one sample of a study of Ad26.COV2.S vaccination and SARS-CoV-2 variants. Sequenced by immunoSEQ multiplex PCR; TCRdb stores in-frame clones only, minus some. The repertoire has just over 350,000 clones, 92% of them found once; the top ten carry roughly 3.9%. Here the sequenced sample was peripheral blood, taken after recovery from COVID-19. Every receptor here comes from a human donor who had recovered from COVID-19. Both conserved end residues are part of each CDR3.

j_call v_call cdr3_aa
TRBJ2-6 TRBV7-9 CASSRPRAGANVLTF
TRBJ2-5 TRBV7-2 CASSLLAGEGTQYF
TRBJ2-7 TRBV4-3 CASSQERGFHEQYF
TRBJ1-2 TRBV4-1 CASSQDFWPSGQIVLGYTF
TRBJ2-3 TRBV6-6 CASRQTGGRTDTQYF
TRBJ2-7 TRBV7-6 CASSLVGTGSSYEQYF
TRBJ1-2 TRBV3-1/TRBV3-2 CASSRGAELYGYTF
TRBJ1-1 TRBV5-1 CASSLSVLNTEAFF
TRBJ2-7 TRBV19 CASSMGGGTGGIYEQYF
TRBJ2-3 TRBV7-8 CASSSPAGSTASTDTQYF
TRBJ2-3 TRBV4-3 CASSQETSGYTDTQYF
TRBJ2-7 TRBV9 CASSDSPGQGRHEQYF
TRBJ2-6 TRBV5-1 CASSLGRSGANVLTF
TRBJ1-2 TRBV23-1 CAHDRFFYGYTF
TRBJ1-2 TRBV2 CASSAQGANYGYTF